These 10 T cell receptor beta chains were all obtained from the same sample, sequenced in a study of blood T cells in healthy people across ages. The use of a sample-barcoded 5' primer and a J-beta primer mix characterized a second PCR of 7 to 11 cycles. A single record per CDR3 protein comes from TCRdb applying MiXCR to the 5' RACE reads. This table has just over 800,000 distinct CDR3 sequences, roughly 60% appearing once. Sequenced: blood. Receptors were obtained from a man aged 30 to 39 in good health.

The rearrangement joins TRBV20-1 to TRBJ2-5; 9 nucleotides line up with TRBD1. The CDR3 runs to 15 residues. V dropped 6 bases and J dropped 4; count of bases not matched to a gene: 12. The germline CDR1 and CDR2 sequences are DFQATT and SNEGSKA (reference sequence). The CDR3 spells CSAKVNRGRSETQYF. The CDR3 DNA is TGCAGTGCGAAAGTCAACAGGGGGCGGTCAGAGACCCAGTACTTC.

The CDR3 bases are TGCAGCGTTAGGGGCGGGTCTCGTTACGAGCAGTACTTC. It yields the protein CSVRGGSRYEQYF. The chain combines TRBV29-1 with TRBJ2-5; tentatively, D is TRBD1 or TRBD2 (5 bases each). The J call may be incorrect, as the DNA end agrees better with TRBJ2-7. The CDR3 sequence is 13 residues long. Germline CDR1 reads SQVTM; CDR2 reads ANQGSEA.

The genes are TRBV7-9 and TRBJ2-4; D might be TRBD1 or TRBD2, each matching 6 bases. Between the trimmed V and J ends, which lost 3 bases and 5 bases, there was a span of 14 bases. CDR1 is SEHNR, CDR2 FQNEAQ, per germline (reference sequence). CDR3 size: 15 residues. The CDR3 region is CASSLLPGAENIQYF. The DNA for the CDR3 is TGTGCCAGCAGCTTGTTACCGGGGGCAGAAAACATTCAGTACTTC.

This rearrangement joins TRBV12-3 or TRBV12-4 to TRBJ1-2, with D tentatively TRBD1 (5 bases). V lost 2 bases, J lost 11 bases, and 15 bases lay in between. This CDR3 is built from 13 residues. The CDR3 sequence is CASSLPSGWKYTF. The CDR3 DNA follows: TGTGCCAGCAGTTTACCATCAGGGTGGAAATACACCTTC.

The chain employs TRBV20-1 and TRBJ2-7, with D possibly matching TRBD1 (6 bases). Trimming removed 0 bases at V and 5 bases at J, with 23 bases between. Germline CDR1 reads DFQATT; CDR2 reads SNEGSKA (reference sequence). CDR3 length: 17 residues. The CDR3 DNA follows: TGCAGTGCTAGAGATCTGACTCAGGGGCAGGGTATCAACGAGCAGTACTTC. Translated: CSARDLTQGQGINEQYF.

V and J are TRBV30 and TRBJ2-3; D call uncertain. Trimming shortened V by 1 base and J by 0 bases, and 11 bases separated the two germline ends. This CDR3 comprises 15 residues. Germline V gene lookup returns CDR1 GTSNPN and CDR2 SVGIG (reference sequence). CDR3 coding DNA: TGTGCCTGGAGTGGTATAGGGATTAGCACAGATACGCAGTATTTT. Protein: CAWSGIGISTDTQYF.

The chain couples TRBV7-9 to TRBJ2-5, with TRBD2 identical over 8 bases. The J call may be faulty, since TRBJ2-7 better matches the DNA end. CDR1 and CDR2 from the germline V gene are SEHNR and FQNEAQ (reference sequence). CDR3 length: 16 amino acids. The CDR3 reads CASSLRSVSGDCEQYF. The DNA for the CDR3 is TGTGCCAGCAGCTTAAGAAGTGTTAGCGGGGACTGCGAGCAGTACTTC.

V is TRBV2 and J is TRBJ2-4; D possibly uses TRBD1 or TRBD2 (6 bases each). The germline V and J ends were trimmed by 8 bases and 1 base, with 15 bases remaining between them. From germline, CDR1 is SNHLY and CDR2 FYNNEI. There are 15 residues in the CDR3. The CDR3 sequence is CASYEEGGAKNIQYF. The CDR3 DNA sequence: TGTGCCAGCTACGAAGAGGGGGGCGCCAAAAACATTCAGTACTTC.

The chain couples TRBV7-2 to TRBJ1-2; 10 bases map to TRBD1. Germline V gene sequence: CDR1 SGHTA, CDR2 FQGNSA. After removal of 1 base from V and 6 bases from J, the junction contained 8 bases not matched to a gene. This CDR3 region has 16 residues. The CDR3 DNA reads TGTGCCAGCAGCTTAGATACGGGACAGGGGCTGGATGGCTACACCTTC. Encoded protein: CASSLDTGQGLDGYTF.

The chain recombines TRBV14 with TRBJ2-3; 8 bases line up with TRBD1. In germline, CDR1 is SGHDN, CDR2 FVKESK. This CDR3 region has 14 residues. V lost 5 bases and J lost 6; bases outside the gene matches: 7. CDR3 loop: CASSKTGGLDTQYF. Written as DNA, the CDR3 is TGTGCCAGCAGCAAAACAGGGGGTCTGGATACGCAGTATTTT.